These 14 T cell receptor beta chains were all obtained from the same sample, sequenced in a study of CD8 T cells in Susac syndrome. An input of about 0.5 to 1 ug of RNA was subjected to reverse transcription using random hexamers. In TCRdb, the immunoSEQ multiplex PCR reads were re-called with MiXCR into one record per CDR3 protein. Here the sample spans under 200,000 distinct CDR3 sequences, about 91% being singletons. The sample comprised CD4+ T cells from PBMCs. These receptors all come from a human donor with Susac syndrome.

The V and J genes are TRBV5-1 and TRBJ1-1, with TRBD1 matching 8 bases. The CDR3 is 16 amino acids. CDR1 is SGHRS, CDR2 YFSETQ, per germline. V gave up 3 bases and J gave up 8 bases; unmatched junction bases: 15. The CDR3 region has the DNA TGCGCCAGCAGCTACGGACAGGGAGAGATGATTAGGGAAGCTTTCTTT. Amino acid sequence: CASSYGQGEMIREAFF. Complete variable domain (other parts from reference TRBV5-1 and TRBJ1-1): KAGVTQTPRYLIKTRGQQVTLSCSPISGHRSVSWYQQTPGQGLQFLFEYFSETQRNKGNFPGRFSGRQFSNSRSEMNVSTLELGDSALYLCASSYGQGEMIREAFFGQGTRLTVV.

CDR3 amino acids: CASSLRNMNTEAFF. CDR3 nucleotide sequence: TGTGCCAGCAGTTTAAGGAACATGAACACTGAAGCTTTCTTT. The chain employs TRBV27 and TRBJ1-1; D uncertain. CDR1 is MNHEY, CDR2 SMNVEV, per germline (reference sequence). This CDR3 region has 14 residues. Trimming took 2 bases from V and 0 from J, leaving 7 bases between them.

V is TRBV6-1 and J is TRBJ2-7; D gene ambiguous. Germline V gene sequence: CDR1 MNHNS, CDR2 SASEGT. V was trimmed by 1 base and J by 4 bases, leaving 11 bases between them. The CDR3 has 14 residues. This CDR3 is CASSEDVRSYEQYF. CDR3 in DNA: TGTGCCAGCAGTGAAGACGTCCGATCTTACGAGCAGTACTTC.

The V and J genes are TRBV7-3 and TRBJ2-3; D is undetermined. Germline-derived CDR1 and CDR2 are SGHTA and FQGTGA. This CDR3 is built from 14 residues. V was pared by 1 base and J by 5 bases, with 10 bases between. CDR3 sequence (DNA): TGTGCCAGCAGCTTAAACCAAGCTGGAGATACGCAGTATTTT. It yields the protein CASSLNQAGDTQYF.

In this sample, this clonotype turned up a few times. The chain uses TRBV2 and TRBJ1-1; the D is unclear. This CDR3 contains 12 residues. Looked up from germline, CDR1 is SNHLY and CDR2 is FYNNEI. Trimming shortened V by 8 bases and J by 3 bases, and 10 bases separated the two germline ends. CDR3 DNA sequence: TGTGCCAGCGGGAAGGACCACACTGAAGCTTTCTTT. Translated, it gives CASGKDHTEAFF.

CDR3 bases: TGCGCCAGCAGCCCGGGACGCTCCGGGGGGTCCTATAATTCACCCCTCCACTTT. Translation: CASSPGRSGGSYNSPLHF. This chain joins TRBV5-1 and TRBJ1-6, with a weak D call TRBD1 (5 bases). The CDR3 has 18 residues. Between the trimmed V and J ends, which lost 4 bases and 1 base, there was a span of 18 bases. Germline V gene sequence: CDR1 SGHRS, CDR2 YFSETQ.

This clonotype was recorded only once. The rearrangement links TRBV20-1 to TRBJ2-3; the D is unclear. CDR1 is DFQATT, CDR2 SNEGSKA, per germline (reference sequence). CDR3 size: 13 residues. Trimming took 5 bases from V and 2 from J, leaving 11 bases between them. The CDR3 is CSALPGPTDTQYF. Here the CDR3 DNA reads TGCAGTGCTCTACCCGGACCCACAGATACGCAGTATTTT.

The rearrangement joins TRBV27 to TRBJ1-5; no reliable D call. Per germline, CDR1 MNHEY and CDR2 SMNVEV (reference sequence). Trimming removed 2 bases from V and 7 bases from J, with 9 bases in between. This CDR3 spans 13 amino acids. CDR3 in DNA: TGTGCCAGCAGTTTAAAAGGGTGGCAGCCCCAGCATTTT. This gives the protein CASSLKGWQPQHF.

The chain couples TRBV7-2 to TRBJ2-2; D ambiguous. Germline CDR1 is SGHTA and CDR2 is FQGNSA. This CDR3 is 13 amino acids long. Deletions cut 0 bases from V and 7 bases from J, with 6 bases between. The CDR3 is CASSLARGGELFF. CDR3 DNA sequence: TGTGCCAGCAGCTTAGCTCGAGGCGGGGAGCTGTTTTTT.

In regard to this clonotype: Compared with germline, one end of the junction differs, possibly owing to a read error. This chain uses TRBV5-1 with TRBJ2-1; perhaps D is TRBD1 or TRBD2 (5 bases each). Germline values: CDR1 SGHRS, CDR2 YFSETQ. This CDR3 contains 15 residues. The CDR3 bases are TGCTCCAGCAGCCTTGGGGGAGATCCCTACAATGAGCAGTTCTTC. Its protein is CSSSLGGDPYNEQFF. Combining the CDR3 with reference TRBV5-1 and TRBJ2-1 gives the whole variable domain KAGVTQTPRYLIKTRGQQVTLSCSPISGHRSVSWYQQTPGQGLQFLFEYFSETQRNKGNFPGRFSGRQFSNSRSEMNVSTLELGDSALYLCSSSLGGDPYNEQFFGPGTRLTVL.

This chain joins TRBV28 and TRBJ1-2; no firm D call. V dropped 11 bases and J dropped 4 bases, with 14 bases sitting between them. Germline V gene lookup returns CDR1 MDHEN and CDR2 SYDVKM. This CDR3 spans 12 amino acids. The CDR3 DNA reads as TGTGCCTCGAGAAGAAAAACCTATGGCTACACCTTC. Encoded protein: CASRRKTYGYTF.

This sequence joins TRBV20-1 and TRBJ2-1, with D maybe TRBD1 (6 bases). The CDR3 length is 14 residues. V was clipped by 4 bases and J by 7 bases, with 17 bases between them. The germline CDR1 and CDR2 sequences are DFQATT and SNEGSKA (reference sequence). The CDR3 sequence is CSATDSGMRNEQFF. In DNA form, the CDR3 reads TGCAGTGCTACGGACAGCGGTATGAGAAATGAGCAGTTCTTC.

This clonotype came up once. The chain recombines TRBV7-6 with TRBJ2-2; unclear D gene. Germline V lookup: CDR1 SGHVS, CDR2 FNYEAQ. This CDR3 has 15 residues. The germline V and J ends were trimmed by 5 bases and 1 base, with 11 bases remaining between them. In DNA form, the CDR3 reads TGTGCCAGCAGCATTAATTCGAAGAACACCGGGGAGCTGTTTTTT. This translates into CASSINSKNTGELFF.

CDR3 sequence reads: CASTLGDRDTDTQYF. The CDR3 DNA sequence: TGTGCCAGCACTCTAGGGGACAGAGACACAGATACGCAGTATTTT. The chain has TRBV12-3 or TRBV12-4 and TRBJ2-3, with 7 bases that match TRBD1. Trimming at V came to 7 bases and at J to 2 bases, leaving 9 bases not matched to a gene. This CDR3 has 15 residues.